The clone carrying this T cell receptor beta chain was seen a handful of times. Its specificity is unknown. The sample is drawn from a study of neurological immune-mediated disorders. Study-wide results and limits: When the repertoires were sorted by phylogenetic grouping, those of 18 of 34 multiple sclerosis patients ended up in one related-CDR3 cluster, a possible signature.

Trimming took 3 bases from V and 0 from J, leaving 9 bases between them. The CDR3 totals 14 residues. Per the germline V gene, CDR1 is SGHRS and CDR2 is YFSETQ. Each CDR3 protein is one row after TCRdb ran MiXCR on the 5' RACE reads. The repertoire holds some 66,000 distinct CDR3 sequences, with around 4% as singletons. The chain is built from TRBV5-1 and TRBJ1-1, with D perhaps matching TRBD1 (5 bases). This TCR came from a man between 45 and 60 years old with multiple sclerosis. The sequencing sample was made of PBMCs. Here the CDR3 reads CASSSTVMNTEAFF. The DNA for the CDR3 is TGCGCCAGCAGCTCGACAGTTATGAACACTGAAGCTTTCTTT.